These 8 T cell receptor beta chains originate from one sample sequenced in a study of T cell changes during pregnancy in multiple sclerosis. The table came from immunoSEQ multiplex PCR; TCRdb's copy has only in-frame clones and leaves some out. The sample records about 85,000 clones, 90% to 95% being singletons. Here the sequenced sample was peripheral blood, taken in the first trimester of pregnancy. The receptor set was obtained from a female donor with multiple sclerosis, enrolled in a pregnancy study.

The DNA for the CDR3 is TGTGCCAGCACGGGTGCTGGAAACACCATATATTTT. This gives the protein CASTGAGNTIYF. The chain links TRBV2 to TRBJ1-3, with D unclear. The CDR3 is 12 residues long. Germline assignment: CDR1 SNHLY and CDR2 FYNNEI. V gave up 7 bases and J gave up 2 bases, with 6 bases separating them.

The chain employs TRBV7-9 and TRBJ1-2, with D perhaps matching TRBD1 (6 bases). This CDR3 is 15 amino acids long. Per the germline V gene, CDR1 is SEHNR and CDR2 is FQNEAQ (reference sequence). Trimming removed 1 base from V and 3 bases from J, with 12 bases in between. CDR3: CASSLVATGDYGYTF. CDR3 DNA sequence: TGTGCCAGCAGCTTAGTTGCGACAGGAGACTATGGCTACACCTTC. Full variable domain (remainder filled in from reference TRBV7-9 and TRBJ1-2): DTGVSQNPRHKITKRGQNVTFRCDPISEHNRLYWYRQTLGQGPEFLTYFQNEAQLEKSRLLSDRFSAERPKGSFSTLEIQRTEQGDSAMYLCASSLVATGDYGYTFGSGTRLTVV.

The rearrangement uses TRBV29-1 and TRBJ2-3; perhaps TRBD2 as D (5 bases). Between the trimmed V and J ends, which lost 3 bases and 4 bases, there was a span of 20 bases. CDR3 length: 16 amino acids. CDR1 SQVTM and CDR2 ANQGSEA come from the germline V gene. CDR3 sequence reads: CSVEYLGMRVADTQYF. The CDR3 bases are TGCAGCGTTGAGTATCTCGGGATGAGGGTTGCAGATACGCAGTATTTT.

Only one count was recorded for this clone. Written as DNA, the CDR3 is TGTGCCAGCTCACCTCCCGGGACAGGGAATTCACCCCTCCACTTT. Translation: CASSPPGTGNSPLHF. V usage is TRBV18 and J usage is TRBJ1-6, with 9 bases identical to TRBD1. The CDR3 runs to 15 residues. The V segment lost 3 bases and the J segment 7 bases; nucleotides outside the gene matches: 4. CDR1 is KGHSH, CDR2 LQKENI, per germline. The variable domain in full, completed from reference TRBV18 and TRBJ1-6, reads NAGVMQNPRHLVRRRGQEARLRCSPMKGHSHVYWYRQLPEEGLKFMVYLQKENIIDESGMPKERFSAEFPKEGPSILRIQQVVRGDSAAYFCASSPPGTGNSPLHFGNGTRLTVT.

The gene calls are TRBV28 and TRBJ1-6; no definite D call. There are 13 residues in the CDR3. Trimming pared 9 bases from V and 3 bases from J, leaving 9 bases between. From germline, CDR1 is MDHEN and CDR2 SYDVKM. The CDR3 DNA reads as TGTGCCAGTTTGCAGAACTATAATTCACCCCTCCACTTT. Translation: CASLQNYNSPLHF.

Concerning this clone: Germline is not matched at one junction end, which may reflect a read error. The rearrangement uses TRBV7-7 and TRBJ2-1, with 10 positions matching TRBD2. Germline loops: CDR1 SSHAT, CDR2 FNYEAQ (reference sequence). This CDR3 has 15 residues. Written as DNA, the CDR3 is TGTGCTAGCAGCCAGGGACTAGCGCCCTACAATGAGCAGTTCTTC. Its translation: CASSQGLAPYNEQFF.

CDR3 protein: CASSYFRGLLTSYEQYF. Written as DNA, the CDR3 is TGTGCCAGCAGTTACTTTAGGGGACTGCTAACATCCTACGAGCAGTACTTC. This chain connects TRBV28 to TRBJ2-7; possible D gene TRBD2, 6 bases. CDR3 length: 17 amino acids. Germline V gene data show CDR1 as MDHEN and CDR2 as SYDVKM. V shed 4 bases and J shed 1 base, with 20 bases lying between them. The full variable domain, rest sourced from reference TRBV28 and TRBJ2-7, is DVKVTQSSRYLVKRTGEKVFLECVQDMDHENMFWYRQDPGLGLRLIYFSYDVKMKEKGDIPEGYSVSREKKERFSLILESASTNQTSMYLCASSYFRGLLTSYEQYFGPGTRLTVT.

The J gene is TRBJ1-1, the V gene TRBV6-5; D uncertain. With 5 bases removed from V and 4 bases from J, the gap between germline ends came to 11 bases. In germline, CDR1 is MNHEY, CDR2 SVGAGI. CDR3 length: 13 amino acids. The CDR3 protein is CASSAQRATEAFF. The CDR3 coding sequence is TGTGCCAGCAGTGCTCAGCGGGCCACTGAAGCTTTCTTT.